This TCR beta chain was retrieved from a study of patients and donors after allogeneic stem cell transplantation. Many counts were recorded for this clonotype. MiXCR, applied by TCRdb to the RT-PCR reads, yields one record per CDR3 protein. The data contain about 960,000 distinct CDR3 sequences, roughly 18% of them singletons. Material: blood, either unsorted or a sorted T cell fraction (not recorded which). This receptor was obtained from a human donor who was either an allogeneic HSCT recipient or a stem cell or donor lymphocyte infusion donor (not recorded which). It is not recorded whose cells these are; they may come from a transplant donor.

CDR3 coding DNA: TGCGCCAGCAGCTTAGGGCGGGTGAGTGGAGATACGCAGTATTTT. It codes for CASSLGRVSGDTQYF. The chain is built from TRBV5-1 and TRBJ2-3, with TRBD2 as a possible D gene (5 bases). Per germline, CDR1 SGHRS and CDR2 YFSETQ. The CDR3 has 15 residues. V dropped 2 bases and J dropped 5 bases, with 15 bases sitting between them.